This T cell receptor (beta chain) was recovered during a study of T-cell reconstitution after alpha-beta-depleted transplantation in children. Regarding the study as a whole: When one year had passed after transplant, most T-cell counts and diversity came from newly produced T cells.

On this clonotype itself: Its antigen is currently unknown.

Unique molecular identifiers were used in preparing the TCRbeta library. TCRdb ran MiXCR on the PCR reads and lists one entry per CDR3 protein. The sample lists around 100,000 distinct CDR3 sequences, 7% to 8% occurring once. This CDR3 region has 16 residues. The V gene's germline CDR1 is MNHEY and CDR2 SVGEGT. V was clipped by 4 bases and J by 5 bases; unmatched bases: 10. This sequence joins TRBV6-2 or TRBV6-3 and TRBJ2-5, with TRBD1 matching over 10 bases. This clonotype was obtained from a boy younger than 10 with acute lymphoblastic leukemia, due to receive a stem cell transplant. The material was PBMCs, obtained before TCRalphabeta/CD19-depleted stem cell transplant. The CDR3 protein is CASSWVDRGQSETQYF. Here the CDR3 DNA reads TGTGCCAGCAGTTGGGTCGACAGGGGGCAGTCGGAGACCCAGTACTTC.